These 9 T cell receptor beta chains originate from one sample sequenced in a study of T cells after posttransplantation cyclophosphamide. The protocol was immunoSEQ multiplex PCR, while the TCRdb copy is restricted to in-frame clones and leaves out a portion. The data hold roughly 9,200 clones, with roughly 87% observed a single time. The sequenced material came from memory CD4+ T cells sorted from PBMCs. These receptors were collected from an older woman in good health, CMV-negative, and a related stem cell transplant donor.

This CDR3 reads CASSLRTSGRAWSNEQFF. The CDR3, as DNA: TGTGCCAGCAGCTTGCGAACTAGCGGGAGGGCCTGGAGCAATGAGCAGTTCTTC. The V gene is TRBV7-3, the J gene TRBJ2-1; 13 nucleotides align to TRBD2. Per the germline V gene, CDR1 is SGHTA and CDR2 is FQGTGA. After removal of 3 bases from V and 6 bases from J, the junction contained 11 bases not matched to a gene. The CDR3 has 18 amino acids.

For this clone: This specimen includes other DNA sequences encoding the same CDR3. This sequence joins TRBV2 and TRBJ1-6; the match to TRBD1 covers 7 bases. With V trimmed by 6 bases and J by 7 bases, 9 bases remained unmatched. CDR3 length: 15 residues. Per the germline V gene, CDR1 is SNHLY and CDR2 is FYNNEI. The CDR3 bases are TGTGCCAGCAGAGCTACACGGGACAGAAATTCACCCCTCCACTTT. Protein product: CASRATRDRNSPLHF. The full variable domain, its missing parts supplied by reference TRBV2 and TRBJ1-6, is EPEVTQTPSHQVTQMGQEVILRCVPISNHLYFYWYRQILGQKVEFLVSFYNNEISEKSEIFDDQFSVERPDGSNFTLKIRSTKLEDSAMYFCASRATRDRNSPLHFGNGTRLTVT.

The chain recombines TRBV6-1 with TRBJ2-7; TRBD1 aligns across 7 bases. The ends lost 4 bases at V and 3 bases at J; junction bases unmatched: 9. CDR3 length: 15 residues. From germline, CDR1 is MNHNS and CDR2 SASEGT. CDR3 nucleotide sequence: TGTGCCAGCAGTGTTGACAGGGATTGGCTCTACGAGCAGTACTTC. This encodes CASSVDRDWLYEQYF.

The chain's CDR3 is CASSLDWGAERSFF. The CDR3 coding sequence is TGTGCCAGCAGCTTGGACTGGGGTGCGGAGCGGTCGTTCTTC. The rearrangement joins TRBV5-5 to TRBJ2-1; the D gene is possibly TRBD2 (5 bases). The V gene's germline CDR1 is SGHKS and CDR2 YYEKEE (reference sequence). The CDR3 is 14 residues long. V lost 0 bases and J 15 bases, leaving 19 bases between the germline ends.

The CDR3, as DNA: TGCGCCAGCACTGAAGGAACAGGGAAGGATCAGCCCCAGCATTTT. Encoded protein: CASTEGTGKDQPQHF. The V gene is TRBV10-1, the J gene TRBJ1-5, with a weak D call TRBD1 (6 bases). The V gene's germline CDR1 is WNHNN and CDR2 SYGVQD (reference sequence). The CDR3 covers 15 residues. Deletions cut 7 bases from V and 5 bases from J, with 18 bases between.

The V gene is TRBV27, the J gene TRBJ2-1, with D uncertain. The CDR3 length is 15 residues. The germline CDR1 and CDR2 sequences are MNHEY and SMNVEV (reference sequence). V was pared by 7 bases and J by 3 bases, with 16 bases between. CDR3 bases: TGTGCCAGCAATCTCAGGCAGCCCGGCTACAATGAGCAGTTCTTC. As protein: CASNLRQPGYNEQFF.

The chain couples TRBV7-2 to TRBJ2-5; 8 bases map to TRBD1. Germline-derived CDR1 and CDR2 are SGHTA and FQGNSA. V shed 4 bases, J shed 2 bases, and the junction held 3 bases outside the gene matches. The CDR3 is made up of 14 amino acids. CDR3 sequence reads: CASSSDRVQETQYF. CDR3 in DNA: TGTGCCAGCAGCTCGGACAGGGTACAAGAGACCCAGTACTTC.

The DNA of the CDR3 is TGTGCCAGCAGGTCAGGGGGCCGGGGCTACACCTTC. It translates to CASRSGGRGYTF. This chain links TRBV28 with TRBJ1-2; TRBD1 matches at 8 bases. The ends lost 6 bases at V and 8 bases at J; junction bases unmatched: 5. The CDR3 is 12 amino acids. Germline lookup yields CDR1 MDHEN and CDR2 SYDVKM.

The rearrangement joins TRBV2 to TRBJ2-3, with D maybe TRBD2 (5 bases). CDR1 SNHLY and CDR2 FYNNEI come from the germline V gene. Trimming took off 8 bases at V and 5 bases at J, with 14 bases between the two ends. CDR3 length equals 13 residues. The CDR3 loop is CASRELPGDTQYF. The CDR3 nucleotides are TGTGCCAGCCGGGAACTGCCTGGAGATACGCAGTATTTT. Drawing the rest from reference TRBV2 and TRBJ2-3, the complete variable domain is EPEVTQTPSHQVTQMGQEVILRCVPISNHLYFYWYRQILGQKVEFLVSFYNNEISEKSEIFDDQFSVERPDGSNFTLKIRSTKLEDSAMYFCASRELPGDTQYFGPGTRLTVL.